This T cell receptor beta chain appears in the sequencing data of a study of early T cells in non-severe SARS-CoV-2 infection. General study points: Clonotype matching in VDJdb favored anti-spike CD8 responses and did not capture private and CD4 specificities.

This clonotype was counted a few times. Its matching antigen is unknown. Attachment of unique molecular identifiers to individual cDNA molecules was performed. TCRdb redid the calling of the 5' RACE reads with MiXCR, one entry per CDR3 protein. This table holds about 56,000 distinct CDR3 sequences, about 16% found once. The source of this sequence is an adult who was a healthcare worker with PCR-confirmed SARS-CoV-2 infection or an uninfected control (not recorded which). Sample: whole blood, taken at baseline.

CDR3 residues: CASSARDRWNEAFF. In DNA form, the CDR3 reads TGTGCCAGCAGTGCCCGGGACAGATGGAATGAAGCTTTCTTT. This chain joins TRBV12-3 or TRBV12-4 and TRBJ1-1, with 7 bases fitting TRBD1. Germline trimming cut 5 bases from V and 7 bases from J; bases unmatched to any gene: 10. The CDR3 runs to 14 residues.